Following are 28 T cell receptor beta chains from one sample sequenced in a study of Ad26.COV2.S vaccination and SARS-CoV-2 variants. The protocol was immunoSEQ multiplex PCR, while the TCRdb copy is restricted to in-frame clones and leaves out a portion. The sample lists about 350,000 clones, 75% to 90% occurring once. Treatment defined: some 19 received Ad26.COV2.S at low or high dose, single or two shots; roughly 5 received placebo; per-sample allocation not given. The study sampled participants on day 63 after the first vaccine or placebo injection. The specimen comprised peripheral blood, sampled in a trial of Ad26.COV2.S vaccine versus placebo. These receptors were collected from a person between 18 and 65 years old who received the Ad26.COV2.S COVID-19 vaccine or a placebo.

The rearrangement uses TRBV25-1 and TRBJ1-6; no definite D call. Germline CDR1 reads MGHDK; CDR2 reads SYGVNS. CDR3 length: 15 residues. V lost 8 bases and J 5 bases, leaving 16 bases between the germline ends. CDR3 loop: CASGNSRGDNSPLHF. CDR3 DNA sequence: TGTGCCAGCGGTAATTCTCGGGGAGATAATTCACCCCTCCACTTT. The variable domain in full, completed from reference TRBV25-1 and TRBJ1-6, reads EADIYQTPRYLVIGTGKKITLECSQTMGHDKMYWYQQDPGMELHLIHYSYGVNSTEKGDLSSESTVSRIRTEHFPLTLESARPSHTSQYLCASGNSRGDNSPLHFGNGTRLTVT.

The gene calls are TRBV30 and TRBJ2-7; D is perhaps TRBD1 or TRBD2 (5 bases each). This CDR3 comprises 16 residues. Germline V CDR1 and CDR2: GTSNPN, SVGIG (reference sequence). Trimming stripped 1 base from V and 0 bases from J, with 16 bases between. The CDR3 loop is CAWSAGRGRSSYEQYF. The CDR3 bases are TGTGCCTGGAGTGCAGGAAGGGGACGTAGCTCCTACGAGCAGTACTTC.

The V and J genes are TRBV5-6 and TRBJ1-1, with D perhaps matching TRBD1 (6 bases). Germline V lookup: CDR1 SGHDT, CDR2 YYEEEE. The ends were cut back, 4 bases at V and 0 bases at J, with 13 bases in the middle. The CDR3 covers 15 residues. Here the CDR3 reads CASSPRTAMNTEAFF. The CDR3 bases are TGTGCCAGCAGCCCCAGGACAGCCATGAACACTGAAGCTTTCTTT.

DNA of the CDR3: TGTGCCAGCAGCTTAGTTTGGAACACCGGGGAGCTGTTTTTT. Protein: CASSLVWNTGELFF. The J gene is TRBJ2-2, the V gene TRBV7-2; no clear D. The length of the CDR3 is 14 residues. Trimming removed 1 base at V and 1 base at J, with 4 bases between. Germline V gene data show CDR1 as SGHTA and CDR2 as FQGNSA.

This clone has just one count. CDR3 coding DNA: TGTGCCAGCACCCTGACAGGGAGTCAGCCCCAGCATTTT. Translated: CASTLTGSQPQHF. The V call is TRBV28, the J call TRBJ1-5, with TRBD1 matching 7 bases. Germline CDR1 reads MDHEN; CDR2 reads SYDVKM. The CDR3 has 13 residues. Unmatched junction bases numbered 6, after V lost 7 bases and J lost 6 bases.

V usage is TRBV3-1 (or the pseudogene TRBV3-2) and J usage is TRBJ2-7; TRBD2 agrees at 15 bases. V trimming: 4 bases; J trimming: 4 bases; junction bases outside the gene matches: 2. Germline values: CDR1 LGHDT, CDR2 YNNKEL (reference sequence). The CDR3 length is 15 residues. CDR3 DNA sequence: TGTGCCAGCAGCCCCGGGACTAGCGGGAGGTACGAGCAGTACTTC. Its protein is CASSPGTSGRYEQYF.

Turning to this clone: The sample has other DNA sequences that encode this CDR3 too. The chain links TRBV9 to TRBJ2-7, with unresolved D. The CDR3 length is 11 residues. The V and J ends lost 3 bases and 4 bases respectively, with 5 bases between them. The V gene's germline CDR1 is SGDLS and CDR2 YYNGEE. CDR3 sequence reads: CASSAGYEQYF. CDR3 in DNA: TGTGCCAGCAGCGCTGGGTACGAGCAGTACTTC.

Only one count was recorded for this clone. J is TRBJ2-7 and V is TRBV11-2; D is perhaps TRBD2 (5 bases). CDR1 SGHAT and CDR2 FQNNGV come from the germline V gene. With 3 bases removed from V and 0 bases from J, the gap between germline ends came to 9 bases. There are 14 residues in the CDR3. The CDR3: CASSFGGHSYEQYF. In DNA form, the CDR3 reads TGTGCCAGCAGCTTTGGCGGGCACTCCTACGAGCAGTACTTC.

This clone showed up just a few times. The CDR3 protein is CATSRDFPTRAEETQYF. Here the CDR3 DNA reads TGTGCCACCAGCAGAGATTTTCCGACTAGGGCCGAAGAGACCCAGTACTTC. This sequence joins TRBV15 and TRBJ2-5; the D gene is possibly TRBD2 (6 bases). CDR3 length equals 17 residues. Per the germline V gene, CDR1 is LNHNV and CDR2 is YYDKDF (reference sequence). Trimming removed 0 bases at V and 3 bases at J, with 17 bases between.

This clone was picked up one time. The rearrangement joins TRBV29-1 to TRBJ1-2, with a possible D match to TRBD1 (5 bases). V was clipped by 7 bases and J by 5 bases, with 11 bases between them. Germline CDR1 is SQVTM and CDR2 is ANQGSEA. This CDR3 region has 11 residues. The CDR3 loop reads CSAPGPYGYTF. The CDR3 region has the DNA TGCAGCGCACCGGGACCTTATGGCTACACCTTC.

The rearrangement links TRBV7-9 to TRBJ2-3; D perhaps matches TRBD2 (5 bases). The CDR3 spans 15 residues. V was pared by 5 bases and J by 0 bases, with 12 bases between. CDR1 and CDR2 (germline): SEHNR, FQNEAQ (reference sequence). The CDR3 here is CASSTSSSSTDTQYF. In nucleotides, the CDR3 is TGTGCCAGCAGCACCTCTAGCAGTAGCACAGATACGCAGTATTTT. Combining the CDR3 with reference TRBV7-9 and TRBJ2-3 gives the whole variable domain DTGVSQNPRHKITKRGQNVTFRCDPISEHNRLYWYRQTLGQGPEFLTYFQNEAQLEKSRLLSDRFSAERPKGSFSTLEIQRTEQGDSAMYLCASSTSSSSTDTQYFGPGTRLTVL.

This chain links TRBV7-2 with TRBJ2-3; D perhaps matches TRBD1 (6 bases). The length of the CDR3 is 16 residues. V lost 2 bases and J 4 bases, leaving 16 bases between the germline ends. Germline CDR1 reads SGHTA; CDR2 reads FQGNSA. Here the CDR3 reads CASSLRRTAGPDTQYF. DNA of the CDR3: TGTGCCAGCAGCTTACGACGGACAGCCGGGCCAGATACGCAGTATTTT. The variable domain in full, completed from reference TRBV7-2 and TRBJ2-3, reads GAGVSQSPSNKVTEKGKDVELRCDPISGHTALYWYRQSLGQGLEFLIYFQGNSAPDKSGLPSDRFSAERTGGSVSTLTIQRTQQEDSAVYLCASSLRRTAGPDTQYFGPGTRLTVL.

This clone was counted a single time. The CDR3 region is CASSQEGGAGNYGYTF. CDR3 DNA sequence: TGTGCCAGCAGCCAAGAAGGGGGTGCCGGGAACTATGGCTACACCTTC. This sequence joins TRBV4-2 and TRBJ1-2; D may be TRBD1 (6 bases). The length of the CDR3 is 16 residues. Trimming took off 0 bases at V and 2 bases at J, with 13 bases between the two ends. CDR1 and CDR2 from the germline V gene are LGHNA and YNFKEQ.

The chain employs TRBV5-1 and TRBJ1-3; D call uncertain. Germline lookup yields CDR1 SGHRS and CDR2 YFSETQ. This CDR3 has 16 residues. V lost 0 bases to trimming and J lost 0 bases, with 10 bases between them. The CDR3 nucleotides are TGCGCCAGCAGCTTGGAAAGGGCTGGCTCTGGAAACACCATATATTTT. Amino acids: CASSLERAGSGNTIYF.

This clone was seen once. The genes are TRBV4-1 and TRBJ2-1, with D uncertain. V dropped 2 bases and J dropped 1 base, with 12 bases sitting between them. Germline lookup yields CDR1 MGHRA and CDR2 YSYEKL. The CDR3 is 16 amino acids. The CDR3 loop is CASSQPSMGSYNEQFF. CDR3 DNA sequence: TGCGCCAGCAGCCAACCCTCCATGGGTTCCTACAATGAGCAGTTCTTC.

The chain employs TRBV3-1 (or the pseudogene TRBV3-2) and TRBJ2-1, with TRBD2 matching 10 bases. The junction had 10 bases not matched to a gene; V was cut back by 4 bases and J by 4 bases. The germline CDR1 and CDR2 sequences are LGHDT and YNNKEL (reference sequence). The CDR3 runs to 17 residues. Here the CDR3 DNA reads TGTGCCAGCAGCCCCGTCCTACTAGCGGGGACTTACAATGAGCAGTTCTTC. This sequence encodes CASSPVLLAGTYNEQFF.

This clone was found a few times. The chain uses TRBV3-1 (or the pseudogene TRBV3-2) and TRBJ2-3; 7 bases fit TRBD2. The CDR3 is 14 amino acids. Losses at the gene ends were 4 bases for V and 3 bases for J; bases not matched to a gene: 4. CDR1 and CDR2 (germline): LGHDT, YNNKEL (reference sequence). CDR3 DNA: TGTGCCAGCAGCCCCGGGACTACGACAGATACGCAGTATTTT. Its translation is CASSPGTTTDTQYF.

The V call is TRBV4-3, the J call TRBJ1-2; 7 bases agree with TRBD1. Germline lookup yields CDR1 LGHNA and CDR2 YSLEER. The CDR3 has 15 residues. The trim removed 0 bases at V and 8 bases at J, leaving 9 bases unmatched. Here the CDR3 DNA reads TGCGCCAGCAGCCAAGATCGGACAGGATCACGGGGCTACACCTTC. It codes for CASSQDRTGSRGYTF.

This clone is a singleton in its sample. The chain carries TRBV2 and TRBJ1-1; D is perhaps TRBD1 (5 bases). CDR1 SNHLY and CDR2 FYNNEI come from the germline V gene. V lost 8 bases, J lost 4 bases, and 17 bases lay in between. This CDR3 contains 14 residues. CDR3 amino acids: CASLPKTVFTEAFF. The CDR3 coding sequence is TGTGCCAGCCTTCCTAAGACAGTGTTCACTGAAGCTTTCTTT.

The chain is built from TRBV24-1 and TRBJ1-5; D may be TRBD1 (6 bases). Germline values: CDR1 KGHDR, CDR2 SFDVKD. The CDR3 spans 15 residues. V dropped 4 bases and J dropped 6 bases, with 15 bases sitting between them. The CDR3 DNA sequence: TGTGCCACCAGTGACGACGCCGGGGGGCGTCAGCCCCAGCATTTT. This translates into CATSDDAGGRQPQHF.

CDR3: CASSRQGASYNEQFF. CDR3 nucleotides: TGTGCCAGCTCTCGGCAGGGGGCAAGTTACAATGAGCAGTTCTTC. J is TRBJ2-1 and V is TRBV11-2; 8 bases are a match to TRBD1. CDR1 and CDR2 from the germline V gene are SGHAT and FQNNGV. This CDR3 region has 15 residues. Trimming cost V 8 bases and J 4 bases; bases outside gene matches: 10.

The chain is built from TRBV9 and TRBJ2-1, with 7 bases fitting TRBD1. Germline lookup yields CDR1 SGDLS and CDR2 YYNGEE. CDR3 length equals 15 residues. V was pared by 4 bases and J by 2 bases, with 6 bases of the junction left unmatched. The CDR3 DNA reads TGTGCCAGCAGCCCTCGGGACAGAACCTACAATGAGCAGTTCTTC. This encodes CASSPRDRTYNEQFF.

The J gene is TRBJ2-1, the V gene TRBV9; the D gene is possibly TRBD2 (5 bases). This CDR3 region has 14 residues. V lost 2 bases, J lost 10 bases, and 16 bases lay in between. Germline CDR1 is SGDLS and CDR2 is YYNGEE. CDR3 loop: CASSVPPETGEQFF. Here the CDR3 DNA reads TGTGCCAGCAGCGTCCCTCCTGAGACGGGGGAGCAGTTCTTC.

V usage is TRBV5-4 and J usage is TRBJ2-2; either TRBD1 or TRBD2 may fit D (5 bases each). The CDR3 consists of 15 residues. V was trimmed by 1 base and J by 5 bases, leaving 12 bases between them. CDR1 SGHNT and CDR2 YYREEE come from the germline V gene (reference sequence). Here the CDR3 reads CASSLWDPQTGELFF. CDR3 sequence (DNA): TGTGCCAGCAGCTTGTGGGACCCCCAGACCGGGGAGCTGTTTTTT.

The CDR3 loop is CASSFTLPGLAGYNEQFF. The CDR3 DNA sequence: TGCGCCAGCAGCTTCACTTTACCGGGACTAGCGGGCTACAATGAGCAGTTCTTC. The chain joins TRBV5-1 to TRBJ2-1, with 12 bases lining up with TRBD2. The junction had 9 bases not matched to a gene; V was cut back by 2 bases and J by 3 bases. The CDR3 sequence is 18 residues long. CDR1 is SGHRS, CDR2 YFSETQ, per germline.

The rearrangement uses TRBV24-1 and TRBJ2-1; 14 bases align to TRBD2. J was trimmed by 0 bases and V by 4 bases; bases with no gene match: 10. This CDR3 contains 20 residues. Per germline, CDR1 KGHDR and CDR2 SFDVKD. The DNA of the CDR3 is TGTGCCACCAGTGACCGACTAGCGGGAGGGACCCAAAGCTCCTACAATGAGCAGTTCTTC. This gives the protein CATSDRLAGGTQSSYNEQFF.

The CDR3 sequence: CASSFAGGKETQYF. CDR3 sequence (DNA): TGTGCCAGCAGCTTTGCGGGGGGTAAAGAGACCCAGTACTTC. The chain combines TRBV7-2 with TRBJ2-5; 8 bases are shared with TRBD2. The germline V gene encodes CDR1 SGHTA and CDR2 FQGNSA. Trimming took 3 bases from V and 3 from J; bases not matched to a gene: 3. The CDR3 is 14 residues long.

The rearrangement links TRBV21-1 to TRBJ1-6. TRBV21-1 is a pseudogene. The CDR3 is 14 residues long. The CDR3 coding sequence is TGTGCCAGCGAAAGTGGGAGGTGTAATTCACCCCTCCACTTT. It is translated as CASESGRCNSPLHF.